The 27 T cell receptor beta chains in this list originate from one sample, sequenced in a study of graft-versus-host responses after intestinal transplantation. Processed graft tissue released its intraepithelial and lamina propria lymphocytes. This table comes from immunoSEQ multiplex PCR, and its TCRdb copy is limited to in-frame clones, with some not included. The sample lists 15,000 or so clones; less than 85% were seen once. Sequencing used ileum tissue, obtained 17 days after transplant. These receptors were obtained from a human patient who received an intestinal transplant, so some T cells may come from the graft donor.

This chain joins TRBV7-9 and TRBJ1-4; D is possibly TRBD1 (5 bases). This CDR3 region has 16 residues. CDR1 and CDR2 from the germline V gene are SEHNR and FQNEAQ (reference sequence). Trimming left V 4 bases short and J 4 bases short, with 16 bases between. For the CDR3, the DNA is TGTGCCAGCAGCTCGCAGGGCCCGGGGTTTAATGAAAAACTGTTTTTT. It translates to CASSSQGPGFNEKLFF.

The count of this clone is one. This chain links TRBV21-1 with TRBJ1-1; the table's D call of TRBD1 was not tested on the DNA. TRBV21-1 is assigned pseudogene status. CDR3 size: 21 residues. CDR3 DNA: TGTGCCAGCAGCAAAGCCCTGCAAGTTGGTGAGGCGACAGGGGAGAACACTGAAGCTTTCTTT. Its translation is CASSKALQVGEATGENTEAFF.

This clone has only one observation. J is TRBJ1-3 and V is TRBV4-1; maybe TRBD1 (6 bases). CDR1 is MGHRA and CDR2 is YSYEKL in the germline V gene. Trimming took off 2 bases at V and 0 bases at J, with 17 bases between the two ends. The CDR3 has 18 residues. CDR3 loop: CASSQKALGQNSGNTIYF. The CDR3 DNA reads as TGCGCCAGCAGCCAAAAAGCCTTAGGACAGAACTCTGGAAACACCATATATTTT.

Regarding this clone: Other DNA sequences in this sample translate to the same CDR3. This chain joins TRBV28 and TRBJ1-4; D uncertain. The CDR3 has 14 residues. V was cut by 6 bases and J by 0 bases, with 8 bases left in between. Germline CDR1 MDHEN, CDR2 SYDVKM. This chain's CDR3 is CASRLFATNEKLFF. Here the CDR3 DNA reads TGTGCCAGCAGACTTTTTGCAACTAATGAAAAACTGTTTTTT.

This chain links TRBV27 with TRBJ1-3, with D possibly matching TRBD1 (5 bases). The CDR3 length is 15 residues. Trimming stripped 5 bases from V and 3 bases from J, with 14 bases between. Germline CDR1 and CDR2: MNHEY and SMNVEV (reference sequence). This CDR3 is CASSANTGRGNTIYF. The CDR3 nucleotides are TGTGCCAGCAGTGCGAACACAGGACGTGGAAACACCATATATTTT.

V is TRBV6-1 and J is TRBJ2-7; D is tentatively TRBD1 or TRBD2 (5 bases each). Germline CDR1 MNHNS, CDR2 SASEGT. Trimming removed 6 bases from V and 2 bases from J, with 14 bases in between. The CDR3 is 14 amino acids. CDR3 residues: CASSPRGIAYEQYF. The CDR3 DNA reads TGTGCCAGCAGCCCTCGGGGCATCGCCTACGAGCAGTACTTC.

The V and J genes are TRBV4-3 and TRBJ2-1, with TRBD1 matching over 9 bases. The V gene end was trimmed by 2 bases and the J gene end by 5 bases; junction bases not matched to a gene: 7. CDR1 is LGHNA, CDR2 YSLEER, per germline. The CDR3 has 16 residues. CDR3 nucleotide sequence: TGCGCCAGCAGCCAACTTAACAGGGGGCCTGACAATGAGCAGTTCTTC. This gives the protein CASSQLNRGPDNEQFF.

This clone was observed a handful of times. The CDR3 protein is CASSDAYEEQYF. For the CDR3, the DNA is TGTGCCAGCAGCGACGCCTACGAAGAGCAGTACTTC. The chain employs TRBV7-2 and TRBJ2-7, with D unresolved. V lost 5 bases to trimming and J lost 7 bases, with 12 bases between them. The V gene's germline CDR1 is SGHTA and CDR2 FQGNSA. The CDR3 has 12 residues. Complete variable domain (other parts from reference TRBV7-2 and TRBJ2-7): GAGVSQSPSNKVTEKGKDVELRCDPISGHTALYWYRQSLGQGLEFLIYFQGNSAPDKSGLPSDRFSAERTGGSVSTLTIQRTQQEDSAVYLCASSDAYEEQYFGPGTRLTVT.

The chain links TRBV19 to TRBJ2-5; D is uncertain. CDR3 length equals 13 residues. Germline loops: CDR1 LNHDA, CDR2 SQIVND (reference sequence). The V end was cut by 3 bases, the J end by 4 bases, with 9 bases between. The CDR3 is CASSITRAETQYF. DNA of the CDR3: TGTGCCAGTAGTATCACAAGGGCAGAGACCCAGTACTTC.

The chain is built from TRBV6-5 and TRBJ1-2; D gene ambiguous. Germline CDR1 is MNHEY and CDR2 is SVGAGI. With 2 bases removed from V and 0 bases from J, the gap between germline ends came to 13 bases. The CDR3 is 16 residues long. CDR3 nucleotide sequence: TGTGCCAGCAGTTACGTCCTCAGGCCAACTAACTATGGCTACACCTTC. Its protein product is CASSYVLRPTNYGYTF.

As DNA, the CDR3 is TGTGCCAGCAAGCTCGGGGGGACCCAGTACTTC. Translating gives CASKLGGTQYF. The V and J genes are TRBV28 and TRBJ2-5; a weak D match, TRBD2 (6 bases). CDR1 is MDHEN and CDR2 is SYDVKM in the germline V gene. CDR3 size: 11 residues. The germline V and J ends were trimmed by 7 bases and 7 bases, with 10 bases remaining between them. The whole variable domain, filled in from reference TRBV28 and TRBJ2-5, reads DVKVTQSSRYLVKRTGEKVFLECVQDMDHENMFWYRQDPGLGLRLIYFSYDVKMKEKGDIPEGYSVSREKKERFSLILESASTNQTSMYLCASKLGGTQYFGPGTRLLVL.

This chain connects TRBV18 to TRBJ2-7; 10 nucleotides agree with TRBD1. J gave up 5 bases and V 3 bases, and 19 bases lay outside the gene matches. From germline, CDR1 is KGHSH and CDR2 LQKENI. The CDR3 is 19 residues long. This CDR3 is CASSPTRQGARGGDNEQYF. CDR3 DNA sequence: TGTGCCAGCTCACCCACCCGACAGGGGGCGCGAGGTGGGGATAACGAGCAGTACTTC.

The CDR3 protein is CASSTGHGSSSEKLFF. The CDR3 nucleotides read TGTGCCAGCAGTACGGGTCATGGGAGCAGTAGTGAAAAACTGTTTTTT. The chain combines TRBV28 with TRBJ1-4; the D is unclear. Germline loops: CDR1 MDHEN, CDR2 SYDVKM. CDR3 length: 16 residues. Deletions cut 5 bases from V and 7 bases from J, with 20 bases between.

The chain employs TRBV6-5 and TRBJ1-1, with D hard to call. The V end was cut by 10 bases, the J end by 2 bases, with 14 bases between. In germline, CDR1 is MNHEY, CDR2 SVGAGI. The CDR3 is 13 residues long. CDR3 sequence (DNA): TGTGCCACCACCCGTGAGTTCAACACTGAAGCTTTCTTT. Protein: CATTREFNTEAFF.

The chain uses TRBV9 and TRBJ1-2, with D tentatively TRBD1 (5 bases). V was pared by 3 bases and J by 13 bases, with 16 bases between. The CDR3 spans 12 residues. The germline CDR1 and CDR2 sequences are SGDLS and YYNGEE. The CDR3: CASSEGRGKFTF. The CDR3 DNA is TGTGCCAGCAGCGAAGGGAGGGGAAAGTTCACCTTC.

The chain recombines TRBV19 with TRBJ1-1, with 10 bases identical to TRBD1. The germline gives CDR1 LNHDA, CDR2 SQIVND (reference sequence). The CDR3 totals 17 residues. V lost 7 bases, J lost 1 base, and 12 bases stayed unmatched. The CDR3 DNA sequence: TGTGCCAGTAAATCAAGAGACAGGGGGCTCTGGAACACTGAAGCTTTCTTT. It encodes CASKSRDRGLWNTEAFF.

This chain connects TRBV19 to TRBJ1-5; D is possibly TRBD1 (5 bases). V gave up 7 bases and J gave up 0 bases, with 13 bases separating them. Germline lookup yields CDR1 LNHDA and CDR2 SQIVND (reference sequence). The CDR3 has 15 residues. Here the CDR3 reads CASTLPGVSNQPQHF. CDR3 DNA sequence: TGTGCCAGTACCCTGCCGGGGGTTAGCAATCAGCCCCAGCATTTT. The variable domain in full, completed from reference TRBV19 and TRBJ1-5, reads DGGITQSPKYLFRKEGQNVTLSCEQNLNHDAMYWYRQDPGQGLRLIYYSQIVNDFQKGDIAEGYSVSREKKESFPLTVTSAQKNPTAFYLCASTLPGVSNQPQHFGDGTRLSIL.

This clone was seen a handful of times. V and J are TRBV7-6 and TRBJ2-1; 9 nucleotides agree with TRBD2. The V segment lost 0 bases and the J segment 5 bases; nucleotides outside the gene matches: 11. This CDR3 comprises 18 residues. Germline V CDR1 and CDR2: SGHVS, FNYEAQ. For the CDR3, the DNA is TGTGCCAGCAGCTTAGCTCCCGGACTAGCGTTCCGAAACAATGAGCAGTTCTTC. It translates to CASSLAPGLAFRNNEQFF.

A word on this clone: This CDR3 is also generated by other DNA sequences in the sample. The genes are TRBV5-1 and TRBJ2-7, with 8 nucleotides matching TRBD1. CDR1 and CDR2 from the germline V gene are SGHRS and YFSETQ. This CDR3 comprises 14 residues. J was trimmed by 3 bases and V by 0 bases; bases with no gene match: 2. The DNA of the CDR3 is TGCGCCAGCAGCTTGGCGGGGACAGGCTACGAGCAGTACTTC. The encoded protein is CASSLAGTGYEQYF.

The rearrangement uses TRBV5-4 and TRBJ2-2, with 9 bases lining up with TRBD2. Germline V CDR1 and CDR2: SGHNT, YYREEE (reference sequence). The CDR3 runs 16 residues. V trimming: 0 bases; J trimming: 9 bases; junction bases outside the gene matches: 9. CDR3 residues: CASSLAGGRAVRELFF. CDR3 nucleotides: TGTGCCAGCAGCTTGGCGGGCGGGAGGGCTGTACGGGAGCTGTTTTTT.

This sequence joins TRBV5-1 and TRBJ2-3, with D perhaps TRBD2 (6 bases). Germline V gene data show CDR1 as SGHRS and CDR2 as YFSETQ. The CDR3 is made up of 15 amino acids. Deletions cut 8 bases from V and 2 bases from J, with 18 bases between. CDR3 nucleotides: TGCGCCAGTGCCTTTGGGGGACTTTCCACAGATACGCAGTATTTT. Translated: CASAFGGLSTDTQYF.

The rearrangement joins TRBV28 to TRBJ1-1; TRBD1 matches at 10 bases. J gave up 4 bases and V 4 bases, and 6 bases lay outside the gene matches. There are 15 residues in the CDR3. Germline CDR1 and CDR2: MDHEN and SYDVKM. The CDR3 protein is CASSWGQGLITEAFF. As DNA, the CDR3 is TGTGCCAGCAGTTGGGGACAGGGGCTAATCACTGAAGCTTTCTTT.

This clone was seen a handful of times. The genes are TRBV9 and TRBJ2-7; the D gene is possibly TRBD2 (5 bases). Germline V gene sequence: CDR1 SGDLS, CDR2 YYNGEE. Trimming stripped 0 bases from V and 5 bases from J, with 15 bases between. CDR3 length equals 15 residues. CDR3 in DNA: TGTGCCAGCAGCGTAGCGCTAGCTGCCCTTGACGAGCAGTACTTC. This translates into CASSVALAALDEQYF. The whole variable domain, filled in from reference TRBV9 and TRBJ2-7, reads DSGVTQTPKHLITATGQRVTLRCSPRSGDLSVYWYQQSLDQGLQFLIQYYNGEERAKGNILERFSAQQFPDLHSELNLSSLELGDSALYFCASSVALAALDEQYFGPGTRLTVT.

This chain links TRBV28 with TRBJ2-7; 7 nucleotides align to TRBD2. The CDR3 is made up of 16 amino acids. Trimming removed 5 bases from V and 0 bases from J; junction bases left unmatched: 10. Germline CDR1 is MDHEN and CDR2 is SYDVKM. In DNA form, the CDR3 reads TGTGCCAGCAGTAAAACTAGCGTCTTAAGCTCCTACGAGCAGTACTTC. Translation gives CASSKTSVLSSYEQYF.

The chain has TRBV5-6 and TRBJ1-1, with 7 nucleotides matching TRBD1. CDR3 size: 13 residues. Germline V gene sequence: CDR1 SGHDT, CDR2 YYEEEE. Trimming took 4 bases from V and 9 from J; bases not matched to a gene: 9. The CDR3 region is CASSPGATGQAFF. The CDR3 DNA reads as TGTGCCAGCAGCCCGGGGGCGACAGGGCAAGCTTTCTTT.

J is TRBJ2-1 and V is TRBV7-6; 8 positions agree with TRBD2. The J segment lost 2 bases and the V segment lost 2 bases, leaving 5 bases of the junction unmatched. CDR3 size: 16 residues. In germline, CDR1 is SGHVS, CDR2 FNYEAQ. The CDR3 is CASSLQAAGAYNEQFF. CDR3 nucleotide sequence: TGTGCCAGCAGCTTACAGGCAGCGGGAGCCTACAATGAGCAGTTCTTC.

The rearrangement joins TRBV27 to TRBJ2-1; possible D gene TRBD2, 6 bases. V was pared by 5 bases and J by 4 bases, with 9 bases between. This CDR3 region has 13 residues. In germline, CDR1 is MNHEY, CDR2 SMNVEV (reference sequence). CDR3 DNA sequence: TGTGCCAGCAGTGGGACTCCTTACAATGAGCAGTTCTTC. Its protein product is CASSGTPYNEQFF.